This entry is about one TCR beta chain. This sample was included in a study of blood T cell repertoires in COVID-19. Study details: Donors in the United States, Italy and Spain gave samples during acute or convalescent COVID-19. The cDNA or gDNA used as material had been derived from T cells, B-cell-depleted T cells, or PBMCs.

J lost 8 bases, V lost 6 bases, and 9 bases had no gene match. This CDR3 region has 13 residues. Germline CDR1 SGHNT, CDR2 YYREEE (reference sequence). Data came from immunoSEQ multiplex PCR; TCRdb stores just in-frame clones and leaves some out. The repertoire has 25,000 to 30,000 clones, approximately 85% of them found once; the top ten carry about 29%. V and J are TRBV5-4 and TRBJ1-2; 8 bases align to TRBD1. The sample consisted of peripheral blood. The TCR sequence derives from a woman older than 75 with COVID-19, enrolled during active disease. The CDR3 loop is CASTGQGPWGYTF. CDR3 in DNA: TGTGCCAGCACAGGACAGGGCCCTTGGGGCTACACCTTC.